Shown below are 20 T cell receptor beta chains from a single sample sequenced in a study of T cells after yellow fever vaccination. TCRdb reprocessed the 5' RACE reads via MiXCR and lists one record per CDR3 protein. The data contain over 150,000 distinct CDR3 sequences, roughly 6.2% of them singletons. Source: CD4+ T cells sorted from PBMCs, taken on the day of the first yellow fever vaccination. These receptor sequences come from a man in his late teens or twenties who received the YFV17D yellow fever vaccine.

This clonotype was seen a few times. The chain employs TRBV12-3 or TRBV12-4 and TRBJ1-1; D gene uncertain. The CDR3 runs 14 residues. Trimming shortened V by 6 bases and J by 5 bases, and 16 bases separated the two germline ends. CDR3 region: CASRTSMEGTEAFF. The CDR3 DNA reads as TGTGCCAGCAGGACTTCAATGGAAGGAACTGAAGCTTTCTTT.

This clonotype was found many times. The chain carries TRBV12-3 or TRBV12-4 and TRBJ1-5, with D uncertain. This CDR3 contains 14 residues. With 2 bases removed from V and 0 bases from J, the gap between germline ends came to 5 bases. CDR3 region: CASSLRSSNQPQHF. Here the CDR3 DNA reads TGTGCCAGCAGTTTAAGGTCTAGCAATCAGCCCCAGCATTTT.

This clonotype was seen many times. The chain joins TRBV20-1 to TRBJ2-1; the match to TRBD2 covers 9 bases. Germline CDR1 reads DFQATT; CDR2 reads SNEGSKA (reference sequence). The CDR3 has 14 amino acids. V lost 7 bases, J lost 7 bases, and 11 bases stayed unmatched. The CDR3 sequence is CSVAELAGRNEQFF. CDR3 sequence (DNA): TGCAGTGTCGCGGAGCTAGCGGGGAGGAATGAGCAGTTCTTC.

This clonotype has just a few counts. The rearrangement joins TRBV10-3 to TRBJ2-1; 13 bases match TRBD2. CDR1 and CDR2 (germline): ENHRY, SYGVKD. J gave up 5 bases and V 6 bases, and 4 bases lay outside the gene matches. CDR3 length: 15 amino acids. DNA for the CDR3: TGTGCCATCAGGAAGGGACTAGCGGGAAACAATGAGCAGTTCTTC. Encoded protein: CAIRKGLAGNNEQFF.

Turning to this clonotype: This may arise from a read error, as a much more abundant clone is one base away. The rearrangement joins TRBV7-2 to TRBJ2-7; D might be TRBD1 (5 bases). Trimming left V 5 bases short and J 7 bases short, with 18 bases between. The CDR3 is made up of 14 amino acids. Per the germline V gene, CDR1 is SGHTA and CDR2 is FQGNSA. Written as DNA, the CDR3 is TGTGCCAGCAGCCTCTCTCCGCATCCAGGGGAGCAGTACGTC. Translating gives CASSLSPHPGEQYV.

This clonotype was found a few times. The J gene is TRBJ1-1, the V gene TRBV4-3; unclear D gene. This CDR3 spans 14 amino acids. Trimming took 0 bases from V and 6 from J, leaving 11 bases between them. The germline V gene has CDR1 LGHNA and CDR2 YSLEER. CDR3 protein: CASSQDAARAEAFF. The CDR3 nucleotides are TGCGCCAGCAGCCAAGATGCAGCGAGGGCTGAAGCTTTCTTT.

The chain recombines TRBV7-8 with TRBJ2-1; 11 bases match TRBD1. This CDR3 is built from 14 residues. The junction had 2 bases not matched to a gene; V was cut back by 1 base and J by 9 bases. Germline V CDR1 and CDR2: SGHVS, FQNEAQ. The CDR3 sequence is CASSLVDRGLEQFF. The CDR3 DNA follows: TGTGCCAGCAGCTTAGTGGACAGGGGGCTTGAGCAGTTCTTC.

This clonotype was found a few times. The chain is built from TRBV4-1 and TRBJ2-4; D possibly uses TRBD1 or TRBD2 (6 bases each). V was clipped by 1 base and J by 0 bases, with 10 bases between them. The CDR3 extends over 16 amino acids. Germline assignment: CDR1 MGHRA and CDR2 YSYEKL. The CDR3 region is CASSQVGGGAKNIQYF. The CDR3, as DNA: TGCGCCAGCAGCCAAGTAGGAGGGGGAGCCAAAAACATTCAGTACTTC.

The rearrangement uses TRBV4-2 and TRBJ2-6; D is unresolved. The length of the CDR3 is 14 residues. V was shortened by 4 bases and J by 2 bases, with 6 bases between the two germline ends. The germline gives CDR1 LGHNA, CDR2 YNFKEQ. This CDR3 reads CASSPRAGANVLTF. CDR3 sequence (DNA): TGTGCCAGCAGCCCCCGGGCTGGGGCCAACGTCCTGACTTTC.

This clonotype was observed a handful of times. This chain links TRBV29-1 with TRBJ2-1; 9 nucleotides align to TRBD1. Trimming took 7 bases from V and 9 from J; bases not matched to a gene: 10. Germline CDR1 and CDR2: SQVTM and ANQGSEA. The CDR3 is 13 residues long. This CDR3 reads CSAVQGAGFEQFF. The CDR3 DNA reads TGCAGCGCTGTACAGGGGGCAGGATTTGAGCAGTTCTTC.

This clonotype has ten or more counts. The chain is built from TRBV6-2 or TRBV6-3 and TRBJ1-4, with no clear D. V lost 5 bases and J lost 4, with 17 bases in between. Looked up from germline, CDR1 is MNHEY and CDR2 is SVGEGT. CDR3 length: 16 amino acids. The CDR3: CASSQQPKTGNEKLFF. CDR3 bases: TGTGCCAGCAGTCAACAACCGAAGACTGGTAATGAAAAACTGTTTTTT.

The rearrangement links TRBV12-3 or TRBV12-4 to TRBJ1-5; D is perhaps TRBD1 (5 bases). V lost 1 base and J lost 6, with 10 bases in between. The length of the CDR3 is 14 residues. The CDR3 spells CASSLDPGVQPQHF. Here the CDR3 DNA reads TGTGCCAGCAGTTTAGATCCGGGGGTTCAGCCCCAGCATTTT.

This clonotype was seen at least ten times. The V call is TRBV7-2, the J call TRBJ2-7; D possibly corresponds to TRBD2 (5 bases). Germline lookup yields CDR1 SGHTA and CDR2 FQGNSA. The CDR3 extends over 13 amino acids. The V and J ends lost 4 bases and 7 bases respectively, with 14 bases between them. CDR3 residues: CASSSRRGSEQYV. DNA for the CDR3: TGTGCCAGCAGCTCGCGTCGGGGAAGTGAGCAGTACGTC.

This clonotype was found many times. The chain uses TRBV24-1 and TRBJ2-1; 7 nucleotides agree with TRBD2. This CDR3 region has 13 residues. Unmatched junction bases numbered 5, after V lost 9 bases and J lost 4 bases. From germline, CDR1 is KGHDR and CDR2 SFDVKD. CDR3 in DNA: TGTGCCACCTCGGGGGGACCTTACAATGAGCAGTTCTTC. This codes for CATSGGPYNEQFF.

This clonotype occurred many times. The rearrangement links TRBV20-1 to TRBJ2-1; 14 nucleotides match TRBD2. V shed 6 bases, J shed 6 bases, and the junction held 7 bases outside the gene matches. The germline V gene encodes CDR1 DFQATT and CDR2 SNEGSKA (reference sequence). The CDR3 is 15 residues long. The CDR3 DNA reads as TGCAGTGCCTTGACTAGCGGGGGGGCCGGCAATGAGCAGTTCTTC. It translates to CSALTSGGAGNEQFF.

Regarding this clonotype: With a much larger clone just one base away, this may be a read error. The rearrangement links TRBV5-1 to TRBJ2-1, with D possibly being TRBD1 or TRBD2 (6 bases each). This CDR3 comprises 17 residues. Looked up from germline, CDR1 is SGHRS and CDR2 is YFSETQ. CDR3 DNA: TGCGCCAGCATCTTGGCCAAAGGAGGGGGAGATTACAATGAGCAGTTCTTC. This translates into CASILAKGGGDYNEQFF.

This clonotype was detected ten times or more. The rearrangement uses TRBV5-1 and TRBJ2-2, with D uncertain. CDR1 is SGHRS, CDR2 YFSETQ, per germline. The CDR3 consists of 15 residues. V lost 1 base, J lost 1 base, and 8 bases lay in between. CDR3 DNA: TGCGCCAGCAGCTTGTGGTCCGAGAACACCGGGGAGCTGTTTTTT. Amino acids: CASSLWSENTGELFF. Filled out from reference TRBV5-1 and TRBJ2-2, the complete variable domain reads KAGVTQTPRYLIKTRGQQVTLSCSPISGHRSVSWYQQTPGQGLQFLFEYFSETQRNKGNFPGRFSGRQFSNSRSEMNVSTLELGDSALYLCASSLWSENTGELFFGEGSRLTVL.

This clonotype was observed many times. The chain's CDR3 is CSVVFYRVPEAFF. The CDR3 DNA follows: TGCAGCGTTGTCTTTTACAGGGTCCCTGAAGCTTTCTTT. The chain employs TRBV29-1 and TRBJ1-1, with D perhaps TRBD1 (6 bases). V lost 4 bases and J lost 6, with 15 bases in between. This CDR3 contains 13 residues. The germline V gene has CDR1 SQVTM and CDR2 ANQGSEA.

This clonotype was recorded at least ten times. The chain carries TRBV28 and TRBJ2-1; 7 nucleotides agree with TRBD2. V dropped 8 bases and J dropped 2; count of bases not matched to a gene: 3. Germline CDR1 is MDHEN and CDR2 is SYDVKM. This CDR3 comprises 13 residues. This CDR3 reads CASRAGPYNEQFF. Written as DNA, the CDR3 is TGTGCCAGCCGAGCGGGGCCCTACAATGAGCAGTTCTTC.

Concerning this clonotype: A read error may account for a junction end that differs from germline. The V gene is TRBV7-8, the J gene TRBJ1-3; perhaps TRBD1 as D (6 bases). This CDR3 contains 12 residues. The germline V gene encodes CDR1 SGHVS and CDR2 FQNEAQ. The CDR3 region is CASSLRGEAFNF. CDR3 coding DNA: TGTGCCAGCAGCTTGAGGGGGGAGGCCTTCAATTTT.